One sample yielded the 15 T cell receptor beta chains listed below, sequenced in a study of blood T cell repertoires in COVID-19. Data came from immunoSEQ multiplex PCR; TCRdb stores just in-frame clones and leaves some out. The table shows around 170,000 clones, with roughly four fifths occurring only once. Sequencing was done on a sample of PBMCs or T cells enriched from blood (not recorded which). The receptors derive from a man aged 50-60 years who had recovered from COVID-19.

This chain connects TRBV2 to TRBJ2-7, with D possibly being TRBD2 (6 bases). With 8 bases removed from V and 7 bases from J, the gap between germline ends came to 18 bases. Germline lookup yields CDR1 SNHLY and CDR2 FYNNEI. This CDR3 spans 13 amino acids. The CDR3 DNA reads as TGTGCCAGCTACGGGACTTCCCGGGGAGAGCAGTACTTC. Translated, it gives CASYGTSRGEQYF. The variable domain in full, with the rest retrieved from reference TRBV2 and TRBJ2-7, is EPEVTQTPSHQVTQMGQEVILRCVPISNHLYFYWYRQILGQKVEFLVSFYNNEISEKSEIFDDQFSVERPDGSNFTLKIRSTKLEDSAMYFCASYGTSRGEQYFGPGTRLTVT.

CDR3 sequence (DNA): TGTGCCAGCAGTGAAGATAGGACAAAACAAGAGACCCAGTACTTC. Translation gives CASSEDRTKQETQYF. The J gene is TRBJ2-5, the V gene TRBV2, with D maybe TRBD1 (5 bases). This CDR3 spans 15 amino acids. Trimming took 1 base from V and 2 from J, leaving 11 bases between them. CDR1 is SNHLY and CDR2 is FYNNEI in the germline V gene.

The chain recombines TRBV7-2 with TRBJ2-1; TRBD2 matches 8 bases. The CDR3 loop spans 15 amino acids. Trimming cost V 4 bases and J 8 bases; bases outside gene matches: 10. Germline values: CDR1 SGHTA, CDR2 FQGNSA. Here the CDR3 DNA reads TGTGCCAGCAGCTCGGGGGGGGGCCACGCCTATGAGCAGTTCTTC. Translating gives CASSSGGGHAYEQFF. The complete variable domain, with remaining parts taken from reference TRBV7-2 and TRBJ2-1, reads GAGVSQSPSNKVTEKGKDVELRCDPISGHTALYWYRQSLGQGLEFLIYFQGNSAPDKSGLPSDRFSAERTGGSVSTLTIQRTQQEDSAVYLCASSSGGGHAYEQFFGPGTRLTVL.

V and J are TRBV10-3 and TRBJ1-1, with 7 bases matching TRBD1. The J segment lost 4 bases and the V segment lost 7 bases, leaving 6 bases of the junction unmatched. The CDR3 has 13 residues. Germline V gene lookup returns CDR1 ENHRY and CDR2 SYGVKD. The CDR3 protein is CAINRQGGTEAFF. The CDR3 nucleotides read TGTGCCATCAACCGACAGGGAGGCACTGAAGCTTTCTTT.

The rearrangement joins TRBV4-2 to TRBJ1-5; no reliable D call. This CDR3 spans 15 amino acids. V was trimmed by 0 bases and J by 4 bases, leaving 10 bases between them. Germline V gene lookup returns CDR1 LGHNA and CDR2 YNFKEQ. CDR3 sequence: CASSQDSGFNQPQHF. The DNA for the CDR3 is TGTGCCAGCAGCCAAGATTCCGGGTTTAATCAGCCCCAGCATTTT.

V usage is TRBV5-4 and J usage is TRBJ2-5; 8 positions agree with TRBD2. Germline CDR1 SGHNT, CDR2 YYREEE (reference sequence). Unmatched junction bases numbered 5, after V lost 0 bases and J lost 1 base. There are 16 residues in the CDR3. CDR3 loop: CASSLARGGPQETQYF. DNA for the CDR3: TGTGCCAGCAGCTTGGCCCGGGGGGGGCCCCAAGAGACCCAGTACTTC.

This chain links TRBV18 with TRBJ1-3, with D possibly being TRBD1 (5 bases). Germline CDR1 is KGHSH and CDR2 is LQKENI. The CDR3 is 13 amino acids. V lost 5 bases and J 7 bases, leaving 12 bases between the germline ends. The CDR3 DNA reads as TGTGCCAGCTCATCTCTTGACAGCAACACCATATATTTT. As protein: CASSSLDSNTIYF.

The rearrangement joins TRBV2 to TRBJ2-3, with 8 bases lining up with TRBD2. The CDR3 totals 11 residues. CDR1 is SNHLY and CDR2 is FYNNEI in the germline V gene. The V segment lost 9 bases and the J segment 8 bases; nucleotides outside the gene matches: 4. As DNA, the CDR3 is TGTGCCAGAAGGGCGGGGGGTACGCAGTATTTT. Encoded protein: CARRAGGTQYF.

The chain carries TRBV14 and TRBJ2-2; D not resolved. The germline gives CDR1 SGHDN, CDR2 FVKESK. This CDR3 is built from 15 residues. Trimming stripped 1 base from V and 4 bases from J, with 10 bases between. The CDR3 spells CASSQVLQATGELFF. The CDR3 region has the DNA TGTGCCAGCAGCCAAGTCTTGCAAGCCACCGGGGAGCTGTTTTTT.

The rearrangement uses TRBV4-1 and TRBJ2-5, with 9 bases fitting TRBD1. The ends lost 3 bases at V and 5 bases at J; junction bases unmatched: 10. Germline-derived CDR1 and CDR2 are MGHRA and YSYEKL. The CDR3 has 16 residues. This chain's CDR3 is CASSQAGTGYMETQYF. CDR3 DNA sequence: TGCGCCAGCAGCCAGGCCGGGACAGGGTATATGGAGACCCAGTACTTC.

CDR3 region: CASRLGGRGSQPQHF. CDR3 nucleotide sequence: TGCGCCAGCCGCCTAGGAGGCAGGGGAAGTCAGCCCCAGCATTTT. The chain joins TRBV23-1 to TRBJ1-5, with D possibly TRBD1 on 6 matching bases. TRBV23-1 carries the ORF label, with uncertain function. The CDR3 spans 15 residues. The V end was cut by 8 bases, the J end by 6 bases, with 20 bases between.

This sequence joins TRBV5-6 and TRBJ2-1; D possibly corresponds to TRBD1 (5 bases). Germline V CDR1 and CDR2: SGHDT, YYEEEE. V shed 2 bases and J shed 5 bases, with 11 bases lying between them. CDR3 size: 14 residues. CDR3 region: CASSFGAVNNEQFF. The CDR3 region has the DNA TGTGCCAGCAGCTTTGGGGCAGTCAACAATGAGCAGTTCTTC.

The rearrangement links TRBV30 to TRBJ1-1; D unclear. Germline-derived CDR1 and CDR2 are GTSNPN and SVGIG (reference sequence). The CDR3 is made up of 16 amino acids. V was pared by 1 base and J by 5 bases, with 20 bases between. The CDR3 DNA is TGTGCCTGGAGTGGGCCCAGGTCCGGCAGAAGGACTGAAGCTTTCTTT. This codes for CAWSGPRSGRRTEAFF.

This chain joins TRBV11-2 and TRBJ1-2; D is undetermined. Trimming pared 1 base from V and 4 bases from J, leaving 7 bases between. CDR3 size: 13 residues. Germline loops: CDR1 SGHAT, CDR2 FQNNGV. The CDR3 DNA reads TGTGCCAGCAGCTTAGGGGGAGTCTATGGCTACACCTTC. Translating gives CASSLGGVYGYTF.

The gene calls are TRBV27 and TRBJ1-6, with TRBD1 matching 7 bases. This CDR3 region has 14 residues. The junction had 4 bases not matched to a gene; V was cut back by 6 bases and J by 5 bases. CDR1 is MNHEY and CDR2 is SMNVEV in the germline V gene (reference sequence). The CDR3 loop is CASRRDSNNSPLHF. CDR3 DNA: TGTGCCAGCAGAAGGGACAGTAATAATTCACCCCTCCACTTT.